The clone carrying this T cell receptor (beta chain) was observed a few times. Antigen unknown. This record comes from a study of T-cell reconstitution after alpha-beta-depleted transplantation in children. Overall study results and limits: One year after transplant, T-cell counts and diversity came mostly from newly produced T cells. About two months after transplant, alpha-beta T cells reportedly came from several hundred expanded graft clones. Surviving recipient T cells and intrathymic progenitors accounted for some patients' high TCRbeta diversity at day 60.

Unique molecular identifiers featured in how the TCRbeta library was prepared. One entry per CDR3 protein, called by TCRdb with MiXCR from the PCR reads. Here the sample spans about 98,000 distinct CDR3 sequences, around 5.9% being singletons. This material consisted of PBMCs, mostly from graft donor cells, taken 60 days after TCRalphabeta/CD19-depleted stem cell transplant. This TCR came from a female patient aged 2 to 10 who had a stem cell transplant for Fanconi anemia, so the T cells may come from the graft donor.

This CDR3 is CASSWALAASSTDTQYF. The CDR3, as DNA: TGCGCCAGCAGCTGGGCCTTAGCGGCCTCTAGCACAGATACGCAGTATTTT. This chain links TRBV5-1 with TRBJ2-3; perhaps TRBD2 as D (6 bases). CDR1 and CDR2 (germline): SGHRS, YFSETQ. This CDR3 spans 17 amino acids. V was trimmed by 3 bases and J by 0 bases, leaving 17 bases between them.